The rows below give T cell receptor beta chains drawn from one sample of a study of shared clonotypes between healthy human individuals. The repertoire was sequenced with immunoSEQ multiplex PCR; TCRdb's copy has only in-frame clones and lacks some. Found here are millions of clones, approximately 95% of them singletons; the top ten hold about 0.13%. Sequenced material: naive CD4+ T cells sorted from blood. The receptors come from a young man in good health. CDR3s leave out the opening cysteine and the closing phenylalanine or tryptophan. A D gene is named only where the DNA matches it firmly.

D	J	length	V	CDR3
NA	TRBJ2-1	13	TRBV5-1	ASSLSGSSYNEQF
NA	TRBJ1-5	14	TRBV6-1	ASSEAPLYGNQPQH
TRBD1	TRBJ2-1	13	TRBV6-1	ASSEFLGQGTEQF
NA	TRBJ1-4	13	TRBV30	AWSPTGASNEKLF
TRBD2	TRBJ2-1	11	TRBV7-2	ASSSERENEQF
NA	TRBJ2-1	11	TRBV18	ASCPSSYNEQF
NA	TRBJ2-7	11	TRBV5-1	ASALGDTYEQY
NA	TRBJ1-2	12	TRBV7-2	ASSLADGYYGYT
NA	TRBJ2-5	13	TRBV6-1	ASSERSGSEETQY
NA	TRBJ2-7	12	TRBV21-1	ASLPGTNNYEQY
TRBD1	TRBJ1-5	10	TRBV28	ASRGGTQPQH
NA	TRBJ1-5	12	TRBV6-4	ASSDQLNHQPQH
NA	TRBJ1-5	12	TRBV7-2	ASSLGRGDQPQH
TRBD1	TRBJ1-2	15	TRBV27	ASSSQRTGGGHYGYT
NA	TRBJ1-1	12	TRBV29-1	SVEARGLNTEAF